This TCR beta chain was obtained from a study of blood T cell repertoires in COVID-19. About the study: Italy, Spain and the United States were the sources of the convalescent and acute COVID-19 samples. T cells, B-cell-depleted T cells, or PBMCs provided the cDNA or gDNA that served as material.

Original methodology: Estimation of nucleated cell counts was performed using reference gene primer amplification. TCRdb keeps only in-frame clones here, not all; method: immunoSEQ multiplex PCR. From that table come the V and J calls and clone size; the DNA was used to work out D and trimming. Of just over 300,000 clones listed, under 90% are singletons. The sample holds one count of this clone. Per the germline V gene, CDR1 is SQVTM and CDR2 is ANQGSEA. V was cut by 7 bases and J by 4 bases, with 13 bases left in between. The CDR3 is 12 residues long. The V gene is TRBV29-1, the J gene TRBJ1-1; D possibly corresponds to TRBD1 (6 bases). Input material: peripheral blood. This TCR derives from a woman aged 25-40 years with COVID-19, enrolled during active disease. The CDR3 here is CSALLRGTEAFF. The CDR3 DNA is TGCAGCGCCCTACTCAGGGGCACTGAAGCTTTCTTT.